These 21 T cell receptor beta chains share one sample of origin, sequenced in a study of blood T cell repertoires in COVID-19. The method was immunoSEQ multiplex PCR; TCRdb's version includes in-frame clones alone and lacks a portion of them. The table includes about 220,000 clones, around 83% detected once. Sample: peripheral blood. The receptors stem from a woman in her 70s with COVID-19, enrolled during active disease.

This chain uses TRBV19 with TRBJ1-5; a possible D gene is TRBD1 (6 bases). This CDR3 region has 15 residues. V lost 7 bases and J 1 base, leaving 14 bases between the germline ends. The V gene's germline CDR1 is LNHDA and CDR2 SQIVND (reference sequence). CDR3 in amino acids: CASTATGGSNQPQHF. CDR3 DNA: TGTGCCAGTACCGCGACAGGAGGAAGCAATCAGCCCCAGCATTTT.

The V call is TRBV6-5, the J call TRBJ2-7, with 9 positions matching TRBD1. V shed 6 bases and J 5 bases; nucleotides not matched to a gene: 11. The CDR3 length is 15 residues. Looked up from germline, CDR1 is MNHEY and CDR2 is SVGAGI. CDR3 sequence reads: CASRPSRDRVNEQYF. The CDR3 nucleotides are TGTGCCAGCAGGCCCTCCCGGGACAGGGTCAACGAGCAGTACTTC.

There are a few counts of this clone. This chain joins TRBV10-3 and TRBJ1-2; no reliable D call. The CDR3 is 13 residues long. Germline CDR1 is ENHRY and CDR2 is SYGVKD. Trimming removed 3 bases from V and 6 bases from J, with 11 bases in between. CDR3 nucleotide sequence: TGTGCCATCAGTGAAGAGGTTACACATGGCTACACCTTC. It translates to CAISEEVTHGYTF.

This chain connects TRBV5-1 to TRBJ1-3; 7 bases fit TRBD1. The CDR3 extends over 17 amino acids. The trim removed 0 bases at V and 0 bases at J, leaving 6 bases unmatched. The germline gives CDR1 SGHRS, CDR2 YFSETQ. The CDR3 nucleotides read TGCGCCAGCAGCTTGGCGGGGGACAGCGCCTCTGGAAACACCATATATTTT. Its protein product is CASSLAGDSASGNTIYF.

J is TRBJ1-1 and V is TRBV19; a possible D gene is TRBD1 (5 bases). In germline, CDR1 is LNHDA, CDR2 SQIVND (reference sequence). This CDR3 comprises 14 residues. V lost 6 bases and J lost 6, with 17 bases in between. CDR3 nucleotides: TGTGCCAGTAGGCCAGGGCAGGTGAGAGCTGAAGCTTTCTTT. Its protein product is CASRPGQVRAEAFF.

The chain employs TRBV27 and TRBJ1-1, with TRBD1 identical over 8 bases. Germline lookup yields CDR1 MNHEY and CDR2 SMNVEV (reference sequence). The CDR3 runs to 16 residues. The V segment lost 3 bases and the J segment 2 bases; nucleotides outside the gene matches: 8. The CDR3 region has the DNA TGTGCCAGCAGTTTCAGGGGGCGTTGGACTAACACTGAAGCTTTCTTT. It codes for CASSFRGRWTNTEAFF.

The chain combines TRBV5-1 with TRBJ2-1; 7 bases line up with TRBD2. The CDR3 has 15 residues. Germline loops: CDR1 SGHRS, CDR2 YFSETQ. V was clipped by 5 bases and J by 2 bases; unmatched bases: 7. The CDR3: CASREEGGPYNEQFF. The CDR3 DNA follows: TGCGCCAGCAGGGAGGAGGGAGGGCCCTACAATGAGCAGTTCTTC.

The rearrangement joins TRBV10-2 to TRBJ1-2, with D possibly matching TRBD1 (5 bases). There are 16 residues in the CDR3. The V gene lost 10 bases and the J gene lost 6 bases, with 27 bases spanning the gap. Germline CDR1 WSHSY, CDR2 SAAADI. CDR3 loop: CATLGGRGASLDGYTF. CDR3 in DNA: TGCGCCACCTTGGGGGGAAGGGGCGCAAGTTTGGATGGCTACACCTTC.

This clone was recorded once. The V call is TRBV6-2 or TRBV6-3, the J call TRBJ1-1; 7 bases match TRBD1. CDR1 and CDR2 (germline): MNHEY, SVGEGT. The J segment lost 1 base and the V segment lost 4 bases, leaving 3 bases of the junction unmatched. This CDR3 comprises 14 residues. This CDR3 reads CASSFRQGNTEAFF. The DNA for the CDR3 is TGTGCCAGCAGTTTCCGACAGGGGAACACTGAAGCTTTCTTT.

The chain recombines TRBV12-3 or TRBV12-4 with TRBJ1-2, with D possibly TRBD1 on 5 matching bases. This CDR3 spans 12 amino acids. Trimming took off 3 bases at V and 8 bases at J, with 10 bases between the two ends. CDR3 in DNA: TGTGCCAGCAGTTTTGGGGGGAACGGCTACACCTTC. Translation gives CASSFGGNGYTF.

This chain links TRBV28 with TRBJ2-4; 8 nucleotides match TRBD2. V dropped 6 bases and J dropped 7; count of bases not matched to a gene: 11. The CDR3 consists of 15 residues. Germline V gene data show CDR1 as MDHEN and CDR2 as SYDVKM. The CDR3: CASSASGLGNNIQYF. In DNA, the CDR3 is TGTGCCAGCAGCGCCTCGGGACTAGGAAACAACATTCAGTACTTC.

The rearrangement joins TRBV28 to TRBJ1-2; TRBD1 might be the D (5 bases). Per the germline V gene, CDR1 is MDHEN and CDR2 is SYDVKM. The CDR3 spans 13 residues. Trimming left V 7 bases short and J 7 bases short, with 16 bases between. CDR3 region: CASTPGVLGGYTF. CDR3 DNA: TGTGCCAGCACCCCGGGGGTTCTCGGTGGCTACACCTTC.

V and J are TRBV2 and TRBJ1-1; 8 bases fit TRBD1. Germline V CDR1 and CDR2: SNHLY, FYNNEI. V was pared by 4 bases and J by 13 bases, with 17 bases of the junction left unmatched. The CDR3 has 15 residues. CDR3 nucleotide sequence: TGTGCCAGCAGTGGGACAGGGTACGACATTCCGATGGGTTTCTTT. It is translated as CASSGTGYDIPMGFF.

The chain employs TRBV18 and TRBJ2-7, with D unresolved. Germline values: CDR1 KGHSH, CDR2 LQKENI. The V end lost 2 bases, the J end lost 2 bases, and 16 bases lay between the germline ends. This CDR3 contains 16 residues. This chain's CDR3 is CASSPVPAGPTYEQYF. CDR3 sequence (DNA): TGTGCCAGCTCACCAGTTCCCGCTGGCCCCACCTACGAGCAGTACTTC.

The chain has TRBV30 and TRBJ1-2; D call uncertain. Germline values: CDR1 GTSNPN, CDR2 SVGIG (reference sequence). V lost 0 bases and J lost 2, with 13 bases in between. This CDR3 region has 15 residues. The CDR3 region is CAWSVNAVPNYGYTF. The CDR3 coding sequence is TGTGCCTGGAGTGTAAATGCGGTTCCCAACTATGGCTACACCTTC.

V usage is TRBV28 and J usage is TRBJ2-6; D possibly corresponds to TRBD2 (6 bases). Germline values: CDR1 MDHEN, CDR2 SYDVKM. The CDR3 loop spans 15 amino acids. Deletions cut 6 bases from V and 7 bases from J, with 16 bases between. CDR3 bases: TGTGCCAGCAGCCCTGCGGGCGGGGTAGCCAACGTCCTGACTTTC. Amino acids: CASSPAGGVANVLTF. The whole variable domain, remainder taken from reference TRBV28 and TRBJ2-6, is DVKVTQSSRYLVKRTGEKVFLECVQDMDHENMFWYRQDPGLGLRLIYFSYDVKMKEKGDIPEGYSVSREKKERFSLILESASTNQTSMYLCASSPAGGVANVLTFGAGSRLTVL.

This rearrangement joins TRBV5-6 to TRBJ1-2; unclear D gene. The CDR3 loop spans 16 amino acids. Trimming removed 2 bases from V and 7 bases from J, with 21 bases in between. Germline V gives CDR1 SGHDT, CDR2 YYEEEE. The CDR3 protein is CASSLYQARNSGGYTF. Written as DNA, the CDR3 is TGTGCCAGCAGCTTATACCAGGCCAGGAATTCCGGTGGCTACACCTTC.

The chain uses TRBV7-9 and TRBJ1-3; D ambiguous. Germline-derived CDR1 and CDR2 are SEHNR and FQNEAQ (reference sequence). V gave up 4 bases and J gave up 0 bases, with 10 bases separating them. CDR3 length: 15 amino acids. This chain's CDR3 is CASSSLGSSGNTIYF. The CDR3, as DNA: TGTGCCAGCAGCTCACTCGGGAGCTCTGGAAACACCATATATTTT.

The chain is built from TRBV6-5 and TRBJ1-1; weak D call: TRBD1 (5 bases). The length of the CDR3 is 13 residues. CDR1 is MNHEY, CDR2 SVGAGI, per germline. The germline V and J ends were trimmed by 5 bases and 0 bases, with 7 bases remaining between them. The CDR3 DNA reads as TGTGCCAGCAGTAAGGGGCTGAACACTGAAGCTTTCTTT. It encodes CASSKGLNTEAFF.

This chain uses TRBV19 with TRBJ2-2; D may be TRBD2 (6 bases). Germline V gene data show CDR1 as LNHDA and CDR2 as SQIVND (reference sequence). Trimming took 3 bases from V and 5 from J, leaving 10 bases between them. The CDR3 length is 14 residues. In nucleotides, the CDR3 is TGTGCCAGTAGTATCGGGAGAGGAACCGGGGAGCTGTTTTTT. It is translated as CASSIGRGTGELFF.

The chain recombines TRBV5-1 with TRBJ2-1; D might be TRBD1 (7 bases). The CDR3 loop spans 15 amino acids. Germline lookup yields CDR1 SGHRS and CDR2 YFSETQ. Trimming shortened V by 0 bases and J by 6 bases, and 13 bases separated the two germline ends. The CDR3 loop is CASSLGRQGGNEQFF. The CDR3 DNA reads as TGCGCCAGCAGCTTGGGGAGACAGGGAGGCAATGAGCAGTTCTTC.